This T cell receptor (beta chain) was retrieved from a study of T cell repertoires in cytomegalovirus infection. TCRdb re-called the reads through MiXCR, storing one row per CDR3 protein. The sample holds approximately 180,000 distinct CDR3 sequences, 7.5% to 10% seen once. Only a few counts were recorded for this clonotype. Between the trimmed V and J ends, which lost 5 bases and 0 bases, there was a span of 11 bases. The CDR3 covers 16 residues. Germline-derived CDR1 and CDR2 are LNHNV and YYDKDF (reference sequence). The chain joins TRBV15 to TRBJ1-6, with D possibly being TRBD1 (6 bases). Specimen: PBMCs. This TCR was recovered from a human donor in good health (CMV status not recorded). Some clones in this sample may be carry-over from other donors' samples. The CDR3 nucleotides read TGTGCCACCAGCGGCGGACAGAACTCCTATAATTCACCCCTCCACTTT. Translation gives CATSGGQNSYNSPLHF.